This note documents a single T cell receptor beta chain sequence. No antigen is known for it. The junction shows a germline mismatch at one end, possibly a read error. The sample comes from a study of cytomegalovirus exposure and HLA in healthy donors. Study-wide context: Earlier findings included over 90 million unique TCR beta sequences obtained from 150 million to 200 million T cells. The study, taken as a whole, reports: A later analysis reported that several of the most significant clusters appeared to be linked to common viral pathogens, among them Epstein-Barr virus. Another analysis was done later, and it associated over 15,000 TCR beta sequences with HLA alleles at 0.05 false discovery rate.

CDR1 and CDR2 from the germline V gene are SEHNR and FQNEAQ (reference sequence). This CDR3 has 17 residues. The PCR ran on 60 Vbeta and 13 Jbeta primers. Method: immunoSEQ multiplex PCR; TCRdb's copy keeps in-frame clones and lacks some. There are roughly 83,000 clones in the sample; roughly 77% occur only once, and roughly 4.2% lies in the top ten. This rearrangement joins TRBV7-9 to TRBJ1-4, with 8 nucleotides matching TRBD1. The TCR originated in a man aged 60-69 years in good health and CMV-seronegative. What was sequenced was PBMCs. DNA for the CDR3: TGTTCCAGCAGCGTAACAGGGGGAGTTGCAACTAATGAAAAACTGTTTTTT. Its protein product is CSSSVTGGVATNEKLFF.